The T cell receptor beta chain described here comes from a study of T-cell memory formation after mild COVID-19. Study-wide points: In pre-infection memory, a portion of responding clones appeared, which suggested that cross-reactive memory joined.

Germline CDR1 reads MNHEY; CDR2 reads SVGEGT. The CDR3 is made up of 13 amino acids. The ends were cut back, 0 bases at V and 15 bases at J, with 15 bases in the middle. This clonotype was seen only a few times. Its antigen is still unknown. TCRdb re-called the 5' RACE reads with MiXCR, one entry per CDR3 protein. The sample yields roughly 400,000 distinct CDR3 sequences, approximately 15% seen once. Sequencing was carried out using PBMCs or a T cell subset sorted from them (not recorded which). The gene calls are TRBV6-2 or TRBV6-3 and TRBJ1-5; a weak D match, TRBD1 (5 bases). The receptor comes from a man aged 18 to 30 who had mild COVID-19 (a few samples of this study predate the infection). Cell type and time point are not known. In nucleotides, the CDR3 is TGTGCCAGCAGTTACTCAGGGGACGGAGACCCGCATTTT. Its translation is CASSYSGDGDPHF.